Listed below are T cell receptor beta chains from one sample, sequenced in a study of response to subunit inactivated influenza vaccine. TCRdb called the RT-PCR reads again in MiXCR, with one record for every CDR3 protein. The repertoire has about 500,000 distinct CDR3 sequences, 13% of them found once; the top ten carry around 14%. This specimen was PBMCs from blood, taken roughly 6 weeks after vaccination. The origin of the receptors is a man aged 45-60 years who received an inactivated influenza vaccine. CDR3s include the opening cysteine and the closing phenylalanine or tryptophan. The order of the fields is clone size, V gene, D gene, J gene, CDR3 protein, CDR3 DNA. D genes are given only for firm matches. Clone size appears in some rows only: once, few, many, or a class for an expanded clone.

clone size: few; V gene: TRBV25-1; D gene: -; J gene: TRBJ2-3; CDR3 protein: CASTKVGSGTDTQYF; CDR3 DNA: TGTGCCAGCACCAAAGTGGGGTCCGGCACAGATACGCAGTATTTT
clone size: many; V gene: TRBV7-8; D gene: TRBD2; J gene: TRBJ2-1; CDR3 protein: CASSSPGLRVHEQFF; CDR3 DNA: TGTGCCAGCAGCTCACCGGGACTAAGGGTCCATGAGCAGTTCTTC
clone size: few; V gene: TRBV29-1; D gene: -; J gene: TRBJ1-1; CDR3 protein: CSGGVFGEAFF; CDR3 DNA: TGCAGCGGGGGGGTGTTCGGTGAAGCTTTCTTT
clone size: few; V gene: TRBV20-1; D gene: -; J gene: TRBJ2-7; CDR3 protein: CSASLAWTYEQYF; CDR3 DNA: TGCAGTGCTAGCCTAGCGTGGACCTACGAGCAGTACTTC
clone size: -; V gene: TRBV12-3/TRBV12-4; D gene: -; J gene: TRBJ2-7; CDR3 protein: CASSLRQGGGSGEQYF; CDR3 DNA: TGTGCCAGCAGTTTACGTCAGGGAGGAGGGTCGGGGGAGCAGTACTTC
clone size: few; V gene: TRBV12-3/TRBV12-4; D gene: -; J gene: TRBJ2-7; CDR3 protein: CASSFGGPNYEQYF; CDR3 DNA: TGTGCCAGCAGTTTTGGGGGACCTAACTACGAGCAGTACTTC
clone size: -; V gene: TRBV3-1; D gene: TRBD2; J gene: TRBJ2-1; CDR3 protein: CASSQGLPGGNEQFF; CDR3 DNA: TGTGCCAGCAGCCAGGGGCTCCCGGGGGGCAATGAGCAGTTCTTC
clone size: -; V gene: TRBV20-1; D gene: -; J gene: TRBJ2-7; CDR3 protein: CSAPTGPLRSSYEQYF; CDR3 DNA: TGCAGTGCTCCGACGGGCCCCCTAAGGAGCTCCTACGAGCAGTACTTC
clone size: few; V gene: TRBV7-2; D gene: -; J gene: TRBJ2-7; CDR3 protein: CASSLRARPGVSYEQYF; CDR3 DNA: TGTGCCAGCAGCTTAAGAGCACGGCCAGGGGTTTCCTACGAGCAGTACTTC
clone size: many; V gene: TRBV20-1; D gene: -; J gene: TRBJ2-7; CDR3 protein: CSARVQTYEQYF; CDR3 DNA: TGCAGTGCTAGAGTTCAAACCTACGAGCAGTACTTC
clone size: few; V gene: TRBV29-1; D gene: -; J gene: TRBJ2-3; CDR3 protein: CSVDPSESTDTQYF; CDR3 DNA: TGCAGCGTTGATCCTAGCGAGAGCACAGATACGCAGTATTTT
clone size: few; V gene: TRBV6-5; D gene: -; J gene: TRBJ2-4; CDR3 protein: CASSYSGMPGNIQYF; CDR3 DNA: TGTGCCAGCAGTTACTCCGGGATGCCTGGAAACATTCAGTACTTC